This T cell receptor beta chain is from a study of neoadjuvant anti-PD-1 for oral cavity cancer. CDR1 is SEHNR, CDR2 FQNEAQ, per germline (reference sequence). This CDR3 is built from 15 residues. The J segment lost 12 bases and the V segment lost 6 bases, leaving 11 bases of the junction unmatched. Data came from immunoSEQ multiplex PCR; TCRdb stores just in-frame clones and leaves some out. The top ten clones hold 2% to 2.5% of a sample with about 14,000 clones, less than 75% of them seen once. The source was PBMCs, collected before nivolumab (anti-PD-1) treatment. The chain uses TRBV7-9 and TRBJ2-1; 13 bases are shared with TRBD2. This receptor was identified in a person between 35 and 79 years old with oral cavity squamous cell carcinoma. CDR3 bases: TGTGCCAGCAGATCACTAGCGGGAGGGCCTCGGGGGCAGTTCTTC. Its protein product is CASRSLAGGPRGQFF.